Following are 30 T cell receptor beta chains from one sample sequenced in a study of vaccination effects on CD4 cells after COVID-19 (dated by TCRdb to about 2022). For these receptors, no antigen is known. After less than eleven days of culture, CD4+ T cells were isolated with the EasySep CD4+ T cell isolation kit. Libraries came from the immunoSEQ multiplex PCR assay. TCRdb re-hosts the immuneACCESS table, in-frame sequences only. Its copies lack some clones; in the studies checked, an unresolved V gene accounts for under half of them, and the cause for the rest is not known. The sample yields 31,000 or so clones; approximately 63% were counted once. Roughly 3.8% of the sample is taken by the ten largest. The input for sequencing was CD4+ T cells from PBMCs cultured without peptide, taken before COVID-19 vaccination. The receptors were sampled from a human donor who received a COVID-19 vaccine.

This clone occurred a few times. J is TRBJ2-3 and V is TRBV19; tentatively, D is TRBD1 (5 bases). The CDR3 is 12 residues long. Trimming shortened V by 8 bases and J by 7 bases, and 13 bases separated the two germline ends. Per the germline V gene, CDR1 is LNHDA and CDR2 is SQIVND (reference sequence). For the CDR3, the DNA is TGTGCCAGTTGGCTAGGGGCGTATACGCAGTATTTT. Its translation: CASWLGAYTQYF.

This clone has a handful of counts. The chain's CDR3 is CASSRGTGGHNQPQHF. CDR3 coding DNA: TGTGCCAGCAGCCGAGGGACAGGGGGACACAATCAGCCCCAGCATTTT. J is TRBJ1-5 and V is TRBV7-9, with TRBD1 identical over 11 bases. The germline V gene has CDR1 SEHNR and CDR2 FQNEAQ (reference sequence). The CDR3 covers 16 residues. V gave up 5 bases and J gave up 3 bases; unmatched junction bases: 6.

CDR3 amino acids: CASSEALGQGFTNSPLHF. The CDR3 nucleotides are TGTGCCAGCAGTGAAGCGCTGGGGCAGGGATTTACCAATTCACCCCTCCACTTT. This sequence joins TRBV6-1 and TRBJ1-6, with D maybe TRBD1 (5 bases). This CDR3 is 18 amino acids long. Germline assignment: CDR1 MNHNS and CDR2 SASEGT. V lost 0 bases and J lost 7, with 19 bases in between.

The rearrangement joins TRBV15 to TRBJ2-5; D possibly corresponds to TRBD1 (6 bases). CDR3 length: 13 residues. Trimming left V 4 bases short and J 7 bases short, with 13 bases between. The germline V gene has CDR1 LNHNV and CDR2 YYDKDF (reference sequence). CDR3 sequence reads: CATSIDRSRTQYF. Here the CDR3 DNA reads TGTGCCACCAGCATCGACAGGTCGAGGACCCAGTACTTC.

This CDR3 reads CAWSAGGSVRYTF. CDR3 DNA: TGTGCCTGGAGTGCCGGGGGGTCTGTTCGCTACACCTTC. The genes are TRBV30 and TRBJ1-2, with TRBD1 as a possible D gene (5 bases). V was trimmed by 1 base and J by 9 bases, leaving 15 bases between them. The CDR3 is 13 amino acids. Germline lookup yields CDR1 GTSNPN and CDR2 SVGIG (reference sequence).

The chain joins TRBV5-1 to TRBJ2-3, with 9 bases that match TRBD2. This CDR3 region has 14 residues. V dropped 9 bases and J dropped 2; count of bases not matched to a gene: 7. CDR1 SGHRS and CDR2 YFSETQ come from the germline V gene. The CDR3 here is CATKREALTDTQYF. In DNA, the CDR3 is TGCGCCACCAAGCGGGAGGCGCTCACAGATACGCAGTATTTT. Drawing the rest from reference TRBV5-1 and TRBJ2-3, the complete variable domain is KAGVTQTPRYLIKTRGQQVTLSCSPISGHRSVSWYQQTPGQGLQFLFEYFSETQRNKGNFPGRFSGRQFSNSRSEMNVSTLELGDSALYLCATKREALTDTQYFGPGTRLTVL.

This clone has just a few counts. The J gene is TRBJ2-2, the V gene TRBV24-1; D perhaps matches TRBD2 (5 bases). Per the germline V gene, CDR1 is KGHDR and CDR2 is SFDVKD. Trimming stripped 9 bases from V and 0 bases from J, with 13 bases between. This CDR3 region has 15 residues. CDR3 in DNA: TGTGCCACCCTGGGAGACACCACGAACACCGGGGAGCTGTTTTTT. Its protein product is CATLGDTTNTGELFF.

The CDR3 sequence: CASSLAGTSYDEQYF. The CDR3 region has the DNA TGTGCCAGCAGCCTCGCCGGGACTAGCTATGACGAGCAGTACTTC. This chain uses TRBV7-8 with TRBJ2-7; 9 nucleotides align to TRBD2. This CDR3 region has 15 residues. The germline gives CDR1 SGHVS, CDR2 FQNEAQ. V was clipped by 5 bases and J by 5 bases; unmatched bases: 10. Complete variable domain (other parts from reference TRBV7-8 and TRBJ2-7): GAGVSQSPRYKVAKRGQDVALRCDPISGHVSLFWYQQALGQGPEFLTYFQNEAQLDKSGLPSDRFFAERPEGSVSTLKIQRTQQEDSAVYLCASSLAGTSYDEQYFGPGTRLTVT.

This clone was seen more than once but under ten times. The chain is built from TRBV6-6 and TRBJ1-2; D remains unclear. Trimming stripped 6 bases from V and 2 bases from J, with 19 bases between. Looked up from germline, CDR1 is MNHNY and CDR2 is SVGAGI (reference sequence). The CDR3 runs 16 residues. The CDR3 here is CASSTHLREVNYGYTF. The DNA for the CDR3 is TGTGCCAGCAGCACCCACCTAAGGGAAGTAAACTATGGCTACACCTTC.

The chain's CDR3 is CASSLARSVTYNEQFF. CDR3 sequence (DNA): TGTGCCAGCAGCTTAGCGCGGTCGGTTACCTACAATGAGCAGTTCTTC. The V gene is TRBV7-6, the J gene TRBJ2-1; D gene uncertain. Trimming pared 0 bases from V and 2 bases from J, leaving 11 bases between. The CDR3 spans 16 residues. CDR1 is SGHVS and CDR2 is FNYEAQ in the germline V gene.

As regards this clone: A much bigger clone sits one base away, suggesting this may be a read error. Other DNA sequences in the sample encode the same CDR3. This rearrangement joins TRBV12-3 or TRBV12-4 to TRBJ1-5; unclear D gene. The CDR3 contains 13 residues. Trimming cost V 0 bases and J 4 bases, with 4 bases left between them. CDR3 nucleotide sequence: TGTGCCAGCAGTTTAGCGGAGAATCAGCCCCAGCATTTT. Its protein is CASSLAENQPQHF.

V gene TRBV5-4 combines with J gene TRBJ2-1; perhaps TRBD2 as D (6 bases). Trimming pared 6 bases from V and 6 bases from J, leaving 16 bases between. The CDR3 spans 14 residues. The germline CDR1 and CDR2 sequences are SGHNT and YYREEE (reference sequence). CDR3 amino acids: CASTREAGRNEQFF. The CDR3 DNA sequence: TGTGCCAGCACCCGAGAAGCGGGTCGCAATGAGCAGTTCTTC.

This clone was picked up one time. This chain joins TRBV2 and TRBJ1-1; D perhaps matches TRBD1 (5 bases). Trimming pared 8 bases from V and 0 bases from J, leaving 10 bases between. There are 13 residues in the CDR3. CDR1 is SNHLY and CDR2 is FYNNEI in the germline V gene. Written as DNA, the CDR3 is TGTGCCAGCGGGCGACAGTTGAACACTGAAGCTTTCTTT. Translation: CASGRQLNTEAFF.

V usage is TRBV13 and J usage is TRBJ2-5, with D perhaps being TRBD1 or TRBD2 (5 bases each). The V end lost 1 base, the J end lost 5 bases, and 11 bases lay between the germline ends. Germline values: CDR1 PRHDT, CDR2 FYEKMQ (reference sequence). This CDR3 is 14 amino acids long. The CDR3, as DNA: TGTGCCAGCAGCTTAGAGAGGGACGGCGAGACCCAGTACTTC. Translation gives CASSLERDGETQYF.

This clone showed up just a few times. Here the CDR3 DNA reads TGTGCCAGCAGCCCTCAGGGGGCGGATGGCTACACCTTC. Translated: CASSPQGADGYTF. The rearrangement joins TRBV14 to TRBJ1-2; TRBD1 aligns across 8 bases. CDR3 length equals 13 residues. V gave up 4 bases and J gave up 6 bases; unmatched junction bases: 4. Per germline, CDR1 SGHDN and CDR2 FVKESK.

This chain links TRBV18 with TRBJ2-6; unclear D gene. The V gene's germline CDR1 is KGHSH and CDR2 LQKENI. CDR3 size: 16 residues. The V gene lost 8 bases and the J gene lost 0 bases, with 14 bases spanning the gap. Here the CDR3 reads CASTRVLSSGANVLTF. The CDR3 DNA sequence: TGTGCCAGCACAAGGGTTCTAAGCTCTGGGGCCAACGTCCTGACTTTC.

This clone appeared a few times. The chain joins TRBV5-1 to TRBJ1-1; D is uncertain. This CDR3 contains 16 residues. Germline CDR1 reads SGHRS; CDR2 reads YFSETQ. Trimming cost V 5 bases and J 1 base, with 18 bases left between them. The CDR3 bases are TGCGCCAGCAGTGATCTTCTGCGGGCCCAGAACACTGAAGCTTTCTTT. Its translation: CASSDLLRAQNTEAFF.

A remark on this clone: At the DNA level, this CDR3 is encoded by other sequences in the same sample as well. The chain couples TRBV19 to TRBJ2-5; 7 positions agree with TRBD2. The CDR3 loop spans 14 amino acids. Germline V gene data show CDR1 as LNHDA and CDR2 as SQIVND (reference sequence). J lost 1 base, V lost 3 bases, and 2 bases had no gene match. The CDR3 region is CASSITGGQETQYF. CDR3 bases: TGTGCCAGTAGTATCACGGGGGGCCAAGAGACCCAGTACTTC.

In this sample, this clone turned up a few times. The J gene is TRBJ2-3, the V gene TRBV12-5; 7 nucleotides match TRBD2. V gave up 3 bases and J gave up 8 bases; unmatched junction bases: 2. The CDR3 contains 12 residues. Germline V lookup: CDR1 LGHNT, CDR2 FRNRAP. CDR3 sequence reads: CASGLREGTQYF. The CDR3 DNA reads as TGTGCTAGTGGTTTAAGGGAGGGTACGCAGTATTTT.

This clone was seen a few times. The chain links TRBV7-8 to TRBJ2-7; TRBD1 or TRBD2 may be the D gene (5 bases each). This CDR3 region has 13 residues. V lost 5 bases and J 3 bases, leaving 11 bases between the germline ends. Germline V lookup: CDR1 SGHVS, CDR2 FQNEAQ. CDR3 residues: CASSTGTGYEQYF. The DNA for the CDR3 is TGTGCCAGCAGCACCGGGACGGGCTACGAGCAGTACTTC.

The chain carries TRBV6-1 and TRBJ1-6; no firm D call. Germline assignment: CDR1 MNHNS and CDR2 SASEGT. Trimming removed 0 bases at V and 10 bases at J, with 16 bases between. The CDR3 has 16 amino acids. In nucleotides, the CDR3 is TGTGCCAGCAGTGAAGCGTCCCACAGTCTCGACTCACCCCTCCACTTT. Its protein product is CASSEASHSLDSPLHF.

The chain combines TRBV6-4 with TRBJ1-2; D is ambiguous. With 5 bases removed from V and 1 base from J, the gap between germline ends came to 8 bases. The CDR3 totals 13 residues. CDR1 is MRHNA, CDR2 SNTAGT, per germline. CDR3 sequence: CASSSDNNYGYTF. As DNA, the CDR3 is TGTGCCAGCAGTAGCGACAATAACTATGGCTACACCTTC.

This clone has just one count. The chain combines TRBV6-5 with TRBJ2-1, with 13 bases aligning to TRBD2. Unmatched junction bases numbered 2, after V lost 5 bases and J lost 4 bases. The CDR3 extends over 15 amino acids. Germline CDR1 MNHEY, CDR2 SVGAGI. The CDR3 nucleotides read TGTGCCAGCAGTCCGACTAGCGGGGGGTACAATGAGCAGTTCTTC. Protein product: CASSPTSGGYNEQFF.

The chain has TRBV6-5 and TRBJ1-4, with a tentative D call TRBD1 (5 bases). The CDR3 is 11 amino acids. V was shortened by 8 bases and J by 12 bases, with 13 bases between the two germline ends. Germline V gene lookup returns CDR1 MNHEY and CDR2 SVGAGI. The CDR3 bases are TGTGCCAGCGCCAGGGCATGGGAACTGTTTTTT. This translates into CASARAWELFF.

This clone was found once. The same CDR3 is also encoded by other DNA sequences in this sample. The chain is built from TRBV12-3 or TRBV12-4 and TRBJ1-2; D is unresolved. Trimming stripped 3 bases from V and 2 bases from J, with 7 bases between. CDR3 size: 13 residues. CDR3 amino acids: CASSFRSNYGYTF. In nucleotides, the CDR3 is TGTGCCAGCAGTTTTAGGAGCAACTATGGCTACACCTTC.

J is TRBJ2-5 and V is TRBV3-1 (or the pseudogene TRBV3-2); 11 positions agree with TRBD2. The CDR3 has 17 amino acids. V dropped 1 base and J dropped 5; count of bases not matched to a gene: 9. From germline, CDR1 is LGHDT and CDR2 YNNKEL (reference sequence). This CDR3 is CASSQARISGGVETQYF. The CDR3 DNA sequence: TGTGCCAGCAGCCAAGCCCGTATTAGCGGGGGGGTTGAGACCCAGTACTTC.

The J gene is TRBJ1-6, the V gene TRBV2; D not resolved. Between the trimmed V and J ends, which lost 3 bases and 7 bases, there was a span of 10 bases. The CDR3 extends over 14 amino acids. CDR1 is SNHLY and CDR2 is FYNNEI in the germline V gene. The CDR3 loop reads CASSDITVNSPLHF. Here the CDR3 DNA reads TGTGCCAGCAGTGATATAACAGTGAATTCACCCCTCCACTTT.

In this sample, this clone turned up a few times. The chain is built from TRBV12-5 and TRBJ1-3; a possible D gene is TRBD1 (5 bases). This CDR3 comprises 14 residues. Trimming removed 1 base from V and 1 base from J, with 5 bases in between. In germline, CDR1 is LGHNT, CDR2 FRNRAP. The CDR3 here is CASGLAGSGNTIYF. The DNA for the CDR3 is TGTGCTAGTGGTTTGGCAGGGTCTGGAAACACCATATATTTT.

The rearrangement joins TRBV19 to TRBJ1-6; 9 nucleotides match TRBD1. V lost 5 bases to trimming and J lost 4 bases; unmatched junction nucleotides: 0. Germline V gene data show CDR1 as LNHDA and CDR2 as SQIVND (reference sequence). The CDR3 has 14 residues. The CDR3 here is CASSGTGYNSPLHF. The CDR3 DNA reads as TGTGCCAGTAGTGGGACAGGGTATAATTCACCCCTCCACTTT. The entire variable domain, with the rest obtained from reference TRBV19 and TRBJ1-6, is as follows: DGGITQSPKYLFRKEGQNVTLSCEQNLNHDAMYWYRQDPGQGLRLIYYSQIVNDFQKGDIAEGYSVSREKKESFPLTVTSAQKNPTAFYLCASSGTGYNSPLHFGNGTRLTVT.

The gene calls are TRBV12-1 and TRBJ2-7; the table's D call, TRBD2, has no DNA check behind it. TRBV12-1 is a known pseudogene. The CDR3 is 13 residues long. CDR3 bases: TGTGCCAGCAGCTTTTGTCTAGAGGACGAGCAGTACTTC. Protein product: CASSFCLEDEQYF.